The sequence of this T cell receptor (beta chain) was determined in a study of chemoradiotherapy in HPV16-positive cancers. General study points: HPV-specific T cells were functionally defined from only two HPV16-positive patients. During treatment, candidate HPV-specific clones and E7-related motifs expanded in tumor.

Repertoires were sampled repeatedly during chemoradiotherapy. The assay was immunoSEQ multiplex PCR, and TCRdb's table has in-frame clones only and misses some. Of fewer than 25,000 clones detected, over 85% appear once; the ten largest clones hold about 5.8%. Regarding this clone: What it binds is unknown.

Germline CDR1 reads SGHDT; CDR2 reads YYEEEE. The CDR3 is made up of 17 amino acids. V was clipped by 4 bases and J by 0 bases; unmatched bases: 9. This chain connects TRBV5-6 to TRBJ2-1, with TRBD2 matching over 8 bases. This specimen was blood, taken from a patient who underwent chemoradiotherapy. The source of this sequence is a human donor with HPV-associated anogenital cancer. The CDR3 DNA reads TGTGCCAGCAGCCAGGACCTAGCGGGCAGCTCCTACAATGAGCAGTTCTTC. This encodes CASSQDLAGSSYNEQFF.